Listed below are T cell receptor beta chains from one sample, sequenced in a study of T cells in Graves' hyperthyroidism and ophthalmopathy. TCRdb processed the multiplex PCR reads anew with MiXCR; each CDR3 protein has one entry. The data hold a few hundred thousand distinct CDR3 sequences, with 35% to 55% observed a single time. Sequencing was carried out using peripheral blood or thyroid tissue (not recorded which). These receptors all come from a woman aged 18-29 years with Graves' hyperthyroidism. Each CDR3 is given with its conserved first and last residue. A D gene is named only where the DNA matches it firmly. Rows give clone size only sometimes, using once, few, many, or a class for an expanded clone.

TRBJ1-4,TRBV20-1,TRBD1,.,TGCAGTGCTAGATCCCGGGACAGGGTAGGGGGACTGAGTGAAAAACTGTTTTTT,CSARSRDRVGGLSEKLFF
TRBJ2-7,TRBV25-1,TRBD2,.,TGTGCCAGCAGGGACACTAGCGGGGGCTACGAGCAGTACTTC,CASRDTSGGYEQYF
TRBJ2-1,TRBV5-1,.,few,TGCGCCAGCAGCCTTACTGACAGGCCGATCTACAATGAGCAGTTCTTC,CASSLTDRPIYNEQFF
TRBJ2-7,TRBV20-1,TRBD1,many,TGCAGTGCTAGGCGCATAGGACAGGGGGTGTACGAGCAGTACTTC,CSARRIGQGVYEQYF
TRBJ2-7,TRBV20-1,TRBD1,many,TGCAGTGCCGAGGACAGGACGACCTACGAGCAGTACTTC,CSAEDRTTYEQYF
TRBJ1-1,TRBV5-4,.,.,TGTGCCAGCACCCCGGACGTTCGGACGAACACTGAAGCTTTCTTT,CASTPDVRTNTEAFF
TRBJ2-5,TRBV6-5,.,.,TGTGCCAGCAACCCACGGGGGAGACAAAAGACCCAGTACTTC,CASNPRGRQKTQYF
TRBJ1-1,TRBV5-4,TRBD1,.,TGTGCCAGCAGCTTGGCCGGCAGGGGGGCGGACACTGAAGCTTTCTTT,CASSLAGRGADTEAFF
TRBJ2-5,TRBV6-5,TRBD2,few,TGTGCCAGCAGTATCCGGGAGGGAGAGACCCAGTACTTC,CASSIREGETQYF
TRBJ2-5,TRBV5-6,TRBD1,once,TGTGCCAGCAGCTTGGCGTCCGACAGGGAATACGGAGAGACCCAGTACTTC,CASSLASDREYGETQYF
TRBJ1-3,TRBV20-1,.,many,TGCAGTGCTAGGAGCAGGGAATGGTCTGGAAACACCATATATTTT,CSARSREWSGNTIYF
TRBJ1-5,TRBV20-1,.,.,TGCAGTCCCCGAGAGGGGATTCAGCCCCAGCATTTT,CSPREGIQPQHF
TRBJ1-5,TRBV5-5,.,.,TGTGCCAGCAGCTTTGGGCTGCCGCAGCATTTT,CASSFGLPQHF
TRBJ1-2,TRBV7-3,.,many,TGTGCCAGCAGCTTTTCCGAGGGAGGGCCCTACACCTTC,CASSFSEGGPYTF
TRBJ1-4,TRBV20-1,.,once,TGCAGTGCCGAAGCGGGGGGAGGAAGTGAAAAACTGTTTTTT,CSAEAGGGSEKLFF
TRBJ2-2,TRBV7-9,.,many,TGTGCCAGCAGCCTAACGAACACCGGGGAGCTGTTTTTT,CASSLTNTGELFF
TRBJ1-1,TRBV29-1,.,.,TGCAGCATTACCGATTCGAACACTGAAGCTTTCTTT,CSITDSNTEAFF
TRBJ2-2,TRBV11-3,TRBD2,many,TGTGCCAGCAGCCCACAAGCGGGAGCATTTGGCGGGGAGCTGTTTTTT,CASSPQAGAFGGELFF
TRBJ2-1,TRBV24-1,.,.,TGTGCCACCAGCGCCGGGACAACACTCTGCAATGAGCAGTTCTTC,CATSAGTTLCNEQFF
TRBJ2-5,TRBV25-1,.,.,TGTGCCAGCACAACCTCCCGGGGATACCAAGAGACCCAGTACTTC,CASTTSRGYQETQYF